Listed below are T cell receptor beta chains from one sample, sequenced in a study of blood T cells in healthy people across ages. TCRdb redid the calling of the 5' RACE reads with MiXCR, one entry per CDR3 protein. The sample yields roughly 800,000 distinct CDR3 sequences, roughly 24% seen once. Another study also made use of these data, one on T cells of mothers and their children.

The sequenced sample was blood. The receptors originated from a boy aged 10-17 years in good health. CDR3s include the opening cysteine and the closing phenylalanine or tryptophan. Each record gives: J gene, V gene, D gene, CDR3 protein. A D gene is named only where the DNA matches it firmly.

TRBJ2-5	TRBV20-1	.	CSARPTSPGLETQYF
TRBJ1-1	TRBV6-6	.	CASSRPGHLTEAFF
TRBJ2-5	TRBV20-1	.	CSVATPGDEETQYF
TRBJ2-5	TRBV28	TRBD2	CASRPTSGGAQGGAQYF
TRBJ1-6	TRBV5-1	TRBD1	CASSPAGTGYSGSPLHF
TRBJ2-7	TRBV6-5	.	CASTTGPQQREQYF
TRBJ1-2	TRBV20-1	.	CSASLGAYGYTF
TRBJ2-2	TRBV27	.	CASSLRQEDTGELFF
TRBJ2-4	TRBV5-1	.	CASTLGVGAKNIQYF
TRBJ2-1	TRBV7-2	.	CASSLAGPWGNEQFF
TRBJ2-4	TRBV20-1	.	CSYNSGNIQYF
TRBJ1-2	TRBV3-1	.	CASSQGKGSYGYTF
TRBJ1-2	TRBV5-1	.	CASSLGSRGSYGYTF
TRBJ2-5	TRBV5-5	TRBD2	CASSLVLASETQYF
TRBJ2-1	TRBV2	.	CASSEGQGGYNEQFF
TRBJ1-1	TRBV29-1	TRBD1	CSVVSIGVGQLGTEAFF
TRBJ2-7	TRBV12-3/TRBV12-4	.	CMGDEQYF